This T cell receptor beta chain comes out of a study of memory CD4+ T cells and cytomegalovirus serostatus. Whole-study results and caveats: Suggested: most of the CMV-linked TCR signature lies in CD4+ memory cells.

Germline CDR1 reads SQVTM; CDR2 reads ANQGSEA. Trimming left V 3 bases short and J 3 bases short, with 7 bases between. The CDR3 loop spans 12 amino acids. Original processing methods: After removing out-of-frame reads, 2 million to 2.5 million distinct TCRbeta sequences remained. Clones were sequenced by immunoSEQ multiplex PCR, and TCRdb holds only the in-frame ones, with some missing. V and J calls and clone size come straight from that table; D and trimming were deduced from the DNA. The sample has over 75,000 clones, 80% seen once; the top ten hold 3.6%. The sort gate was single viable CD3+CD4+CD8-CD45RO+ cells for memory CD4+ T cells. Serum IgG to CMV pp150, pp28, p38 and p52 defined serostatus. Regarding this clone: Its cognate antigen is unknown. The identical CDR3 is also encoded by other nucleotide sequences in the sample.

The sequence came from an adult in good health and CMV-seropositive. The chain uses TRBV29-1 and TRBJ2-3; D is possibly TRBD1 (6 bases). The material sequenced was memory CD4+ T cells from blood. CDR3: CSVDRGTDTQYF. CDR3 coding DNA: TGCAGCGTTGACAGGGGAACAGATACGCAGTATTTT.